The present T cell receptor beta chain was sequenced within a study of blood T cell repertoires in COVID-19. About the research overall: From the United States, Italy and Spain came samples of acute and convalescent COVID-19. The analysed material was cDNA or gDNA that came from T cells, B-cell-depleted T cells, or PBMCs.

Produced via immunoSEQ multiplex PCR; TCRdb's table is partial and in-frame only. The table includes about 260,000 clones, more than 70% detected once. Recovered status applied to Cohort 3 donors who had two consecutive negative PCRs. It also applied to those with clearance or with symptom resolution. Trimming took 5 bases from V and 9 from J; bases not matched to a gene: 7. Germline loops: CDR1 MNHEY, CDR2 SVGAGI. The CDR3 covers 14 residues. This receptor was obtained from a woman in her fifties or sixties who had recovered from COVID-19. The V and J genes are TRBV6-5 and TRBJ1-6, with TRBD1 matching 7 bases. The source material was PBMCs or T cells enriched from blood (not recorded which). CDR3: CASSQDRLGSPLHF. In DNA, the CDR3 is TGTGCCAGCAGTCAGGACAGGTTGGGTTCACCCCTCCACTTT.